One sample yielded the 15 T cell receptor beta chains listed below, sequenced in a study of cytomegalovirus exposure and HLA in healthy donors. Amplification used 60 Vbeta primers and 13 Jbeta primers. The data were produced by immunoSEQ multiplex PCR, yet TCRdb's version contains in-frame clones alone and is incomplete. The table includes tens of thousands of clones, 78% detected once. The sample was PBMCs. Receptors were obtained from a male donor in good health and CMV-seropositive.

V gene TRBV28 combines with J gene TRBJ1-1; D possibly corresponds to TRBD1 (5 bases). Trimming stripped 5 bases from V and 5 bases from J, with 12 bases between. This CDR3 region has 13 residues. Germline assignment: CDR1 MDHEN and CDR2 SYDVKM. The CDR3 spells CASSTPRVTEAFF. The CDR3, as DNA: TGTGCCAGCAGTACCCCCAGGGTGACTGAAGCTTTCTTT.

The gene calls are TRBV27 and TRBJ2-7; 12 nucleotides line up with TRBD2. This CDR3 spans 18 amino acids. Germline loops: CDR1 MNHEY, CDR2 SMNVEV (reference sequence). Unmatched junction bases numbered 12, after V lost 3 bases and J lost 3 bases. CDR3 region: CASSFRTSGTGFGYEQYF. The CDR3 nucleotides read TGTGCCAGCAGTTTCCGGACTAGCGGGACAGGGTTCGGCTACGAGCAGTACTTC.

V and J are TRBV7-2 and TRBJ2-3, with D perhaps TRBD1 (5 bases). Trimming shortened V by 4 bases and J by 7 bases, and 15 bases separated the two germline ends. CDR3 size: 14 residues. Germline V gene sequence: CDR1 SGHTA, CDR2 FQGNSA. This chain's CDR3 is CASSSQGVEHTQYF. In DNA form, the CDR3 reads TGTGCCAGCAGCTCTCAAGGGGTAGAGCATACGCAGTATTTT.

CDR3 region: CASSLRASGDHNEQFF. The CDR3 region has the DNA TGTGCCAGCAGCTTAAGGGCTAGCGGAGACCACAATGAGCAGTTCTTC. The rearrangement joins TRBV11-3 to TRBJ2-1; TRBD2 matches at 7 bases. CDR1 and CDR2 (germline): SGHNT, YENEEA. The CDR3 runs 16 residues. V lost 2 bases and J lost 5; bases outside the gene matches: 9.

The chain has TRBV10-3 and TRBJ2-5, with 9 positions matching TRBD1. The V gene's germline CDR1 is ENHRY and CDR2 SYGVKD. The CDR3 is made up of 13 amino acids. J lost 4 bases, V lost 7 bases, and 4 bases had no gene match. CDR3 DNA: TGTGCCATCAAGGAACAGGGGGCAGAGACCCAGTACTTC. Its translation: CAIKEQGAETQYF.

For the CDR3, the DNA is TGTGCCAGCAGCTTTCTCCCAGACAGCCCTAATTCACCCCTCCACTTT. Amino acid sequence: CASSFLPDSPNSPLHF. The chain employs TRBV7-9 and TRBJ1-6; D is possibly TRBD1 (5 bases). The CDR3 contains 16 residues. CDR1 SEHNR and CDR2 FQNEAQ come from the germline V gene (reference sequence). The V and J ends lost 3 bases and 6 bases respectively, with 15 bases between them.

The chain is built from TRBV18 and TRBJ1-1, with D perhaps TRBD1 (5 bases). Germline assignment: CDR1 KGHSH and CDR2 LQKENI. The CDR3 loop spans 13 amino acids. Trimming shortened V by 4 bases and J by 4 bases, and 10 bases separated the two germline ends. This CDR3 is CASSLQDGTEAFF. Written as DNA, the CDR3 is TGTGCCAGCTCACTACAGGATGGCACTGAAGCTTTCTTT.

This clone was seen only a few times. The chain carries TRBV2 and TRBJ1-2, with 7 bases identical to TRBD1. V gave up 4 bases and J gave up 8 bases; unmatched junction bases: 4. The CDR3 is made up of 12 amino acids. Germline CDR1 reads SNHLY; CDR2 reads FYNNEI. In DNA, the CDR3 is TGTGCCAGCAGTGTGGGGACAGAAGGCTACACCTTC. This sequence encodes CASSVGTEGYTF.

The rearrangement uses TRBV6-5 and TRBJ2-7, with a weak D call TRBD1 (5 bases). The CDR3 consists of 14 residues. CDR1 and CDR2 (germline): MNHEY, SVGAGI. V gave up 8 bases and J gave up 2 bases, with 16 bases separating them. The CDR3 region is CASSPQGEAYEQYF. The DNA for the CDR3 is TGTGCCAGCTCCCCGCAGGGCGAGGCCTACGAGCAGTACTTC.

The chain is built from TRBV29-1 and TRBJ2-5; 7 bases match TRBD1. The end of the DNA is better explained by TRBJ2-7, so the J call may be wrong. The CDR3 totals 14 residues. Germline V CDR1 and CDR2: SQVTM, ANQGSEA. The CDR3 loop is CSVVRGDSTYEQYF. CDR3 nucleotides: TGCAGCGTTGTTAGAGGGGACAGCACCTACGAGCAGTACTTC.

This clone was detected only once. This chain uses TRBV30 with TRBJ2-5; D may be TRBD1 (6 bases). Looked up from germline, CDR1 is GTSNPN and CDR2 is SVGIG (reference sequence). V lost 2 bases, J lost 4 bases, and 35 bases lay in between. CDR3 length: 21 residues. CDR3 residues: CAWSRSHRQAYALVPRETQYF. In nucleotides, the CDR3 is TGTGCCTGGAGTAGATCGCACCGACAGGCCTACGCCCTAGTCCCGAGAGAGACCCAGTACTTC. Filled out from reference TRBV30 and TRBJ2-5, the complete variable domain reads SQTIHQWPATLVQPVGSPLSLECTVEGTSNPNLYWYRQAAGRGLQLLFYSVGIGQISSEVPQNLSASRPQDRQFILSSKKLLLSDSGFYLCAWSRSHRQAYALVPRETQYFGPGTRLLVL.

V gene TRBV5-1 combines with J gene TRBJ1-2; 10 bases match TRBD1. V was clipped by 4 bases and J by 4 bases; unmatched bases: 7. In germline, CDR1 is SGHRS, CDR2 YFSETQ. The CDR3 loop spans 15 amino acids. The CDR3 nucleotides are TGCGCCAGCAGCGTCAGACAGGGGGCCGGCTATGGCTACACCTTC. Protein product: CASSVRQGAGYGYTF.

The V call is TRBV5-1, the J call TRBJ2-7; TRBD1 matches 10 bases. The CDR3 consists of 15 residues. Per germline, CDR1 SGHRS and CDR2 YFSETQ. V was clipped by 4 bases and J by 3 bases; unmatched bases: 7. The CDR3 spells CASSPAGQGIYEQYF. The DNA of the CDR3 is TGCGCCAGCAGCCCTGCGGGACAGGGGATCTACGAGCAGTACTTC. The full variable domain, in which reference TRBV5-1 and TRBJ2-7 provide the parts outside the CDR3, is KAGVTQTPRYLIKTRGQQVTLSCSPISGHRSVSWYQQTPGQGLQFLFEYFSETQRNKGNFPGRFSGRQFSNSRSEMNVSTLELGDSALYLCASSPAGQGIYEQYFGPGTRLTVT.

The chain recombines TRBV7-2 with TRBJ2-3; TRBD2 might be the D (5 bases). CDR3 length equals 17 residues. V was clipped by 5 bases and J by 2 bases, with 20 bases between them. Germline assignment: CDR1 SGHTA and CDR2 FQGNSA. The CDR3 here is CASSTPTGRLLTDTQYF. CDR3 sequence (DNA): TGTGCCAGCAGCACCCCGACTGGGAGACTACTCACAGATACGCAGTATTTT.

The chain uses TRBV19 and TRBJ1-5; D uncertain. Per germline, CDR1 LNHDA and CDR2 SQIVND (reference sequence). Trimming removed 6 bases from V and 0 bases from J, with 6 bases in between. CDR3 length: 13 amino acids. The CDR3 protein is CASRGSSNQPQHF. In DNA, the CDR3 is TGTGCCAGTAGAGGGAGTAGCAATCAGCCCCAGCATTTT. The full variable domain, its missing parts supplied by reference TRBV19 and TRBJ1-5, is DGGITQSPKYLFRKEGQNVTLSCEQNLNHDAMYWYRQDPGQGLRLIYYSQIVNDFQKGDIAEGYSVSREKKESFPLTVTSAQKNPTAFYLCASRGSSNQPQHFGDGTRLSIL.